Here is one TCR beta chain with its context. Assay: immunoSEQ multiplex PCR; the TCRdb copy retains only in-frame clones and omits some. The profile shows roughly 120,000 clones, roughly 87% of them singletons. The data originate from a study of cytomegalovirus exposure and HLA in healthy donors. Trimming stripped 8 bases from V and 0 bases from J, with 17 bases between. Germline CDR1 and CDR2: MDHEN and SYDVKM. This CDR3 has 15 amino acids. The chain carries TRBV28 and TRBJ2-7; tentative D call: TRBD1 (5 bases). This clonotype was obtained from a woman between 18 and 30 years old in good health and CMV-seronegative. Source material: PBMCs. CDR3 nucleotide sequence: TGTGCCAGCTTGGTTACGGCAGGGCTCTCCTACGAGCAGTACTTC. It yields the protein CASLVTAGLSYEQYF.